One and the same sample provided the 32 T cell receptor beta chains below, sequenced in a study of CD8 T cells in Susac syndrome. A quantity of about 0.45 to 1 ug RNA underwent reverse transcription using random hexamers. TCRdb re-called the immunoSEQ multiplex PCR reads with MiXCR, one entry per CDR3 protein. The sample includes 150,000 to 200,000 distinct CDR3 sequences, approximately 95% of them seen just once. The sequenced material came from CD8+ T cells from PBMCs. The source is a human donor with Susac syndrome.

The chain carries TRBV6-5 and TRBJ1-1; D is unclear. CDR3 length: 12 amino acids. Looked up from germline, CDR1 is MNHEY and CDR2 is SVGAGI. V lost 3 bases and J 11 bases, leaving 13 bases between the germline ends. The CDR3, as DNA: TGTGCCAGCAGTTATGGAGGGTCTAGCGCTTTCTTT. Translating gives CASSYGGSSAFF.

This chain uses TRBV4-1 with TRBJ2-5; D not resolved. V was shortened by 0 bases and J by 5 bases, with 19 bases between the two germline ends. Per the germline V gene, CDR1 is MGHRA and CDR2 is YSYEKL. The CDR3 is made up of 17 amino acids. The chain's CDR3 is CASSQDPSSVDVETQYF. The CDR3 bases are TGCGCCAGCAGCCAAGATCCGTCCAGTGTAGATGTGGAGACCCAGTACTTC.

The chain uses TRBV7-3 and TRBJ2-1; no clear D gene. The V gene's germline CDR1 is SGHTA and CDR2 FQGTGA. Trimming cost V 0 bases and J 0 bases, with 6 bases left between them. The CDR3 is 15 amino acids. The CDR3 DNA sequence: TGTGCCAGCAGCTTAACGGAATCCTCCTACAATGAGCAGTTCTTC. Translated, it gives CASSLTESSYNEQFF.

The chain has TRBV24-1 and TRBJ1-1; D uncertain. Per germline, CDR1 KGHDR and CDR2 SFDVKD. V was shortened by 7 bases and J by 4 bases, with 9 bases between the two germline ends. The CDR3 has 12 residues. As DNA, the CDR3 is TGTGCCACCAGGGGTTTGGGCACTGAAGCTTTCTTT. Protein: CATRGLGTEAFF.

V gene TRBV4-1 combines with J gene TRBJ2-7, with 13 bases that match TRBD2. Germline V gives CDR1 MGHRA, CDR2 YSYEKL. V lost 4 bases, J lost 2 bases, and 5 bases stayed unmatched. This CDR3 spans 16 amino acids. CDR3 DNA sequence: TGCGCCAGCAGCCCAACTAGCGGGAGGGGAACCTACGAGCAGTACTTC. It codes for CASSPTSGRGTYEQYF.

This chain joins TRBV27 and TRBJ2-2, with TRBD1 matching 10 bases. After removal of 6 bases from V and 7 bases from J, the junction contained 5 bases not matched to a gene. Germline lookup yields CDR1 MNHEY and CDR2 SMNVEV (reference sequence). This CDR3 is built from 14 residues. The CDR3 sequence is CASSLTGGFGELFF. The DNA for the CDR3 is TGTGCCAGCAGCTTGACAGGGGGCTTCGGGGAGCTGTTTTTT.

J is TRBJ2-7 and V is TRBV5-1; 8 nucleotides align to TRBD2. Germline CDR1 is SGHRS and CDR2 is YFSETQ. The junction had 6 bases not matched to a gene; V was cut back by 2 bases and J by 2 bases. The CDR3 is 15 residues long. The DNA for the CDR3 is TGCGCCAGCAGCTTTGGTCTAGCGGGTACCTACGAGCAGTACTTC. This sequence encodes CASSFGLAGTYEQYF.

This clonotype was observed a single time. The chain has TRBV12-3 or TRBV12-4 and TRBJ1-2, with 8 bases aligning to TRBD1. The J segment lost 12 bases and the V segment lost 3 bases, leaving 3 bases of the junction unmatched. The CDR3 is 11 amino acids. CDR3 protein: CASSFQGADTF. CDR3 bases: TGTGCCAGCAGTTTCCAGGGGGCGGACACCTTC.

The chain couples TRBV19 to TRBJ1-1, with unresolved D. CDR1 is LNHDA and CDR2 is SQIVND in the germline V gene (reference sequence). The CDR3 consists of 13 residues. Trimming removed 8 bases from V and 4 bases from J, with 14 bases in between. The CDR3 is CASCPDVVTEAFF. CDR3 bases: TGTGCCAGTTGCCCCGACGTCGTCACTGAAGCTTTCTTT.

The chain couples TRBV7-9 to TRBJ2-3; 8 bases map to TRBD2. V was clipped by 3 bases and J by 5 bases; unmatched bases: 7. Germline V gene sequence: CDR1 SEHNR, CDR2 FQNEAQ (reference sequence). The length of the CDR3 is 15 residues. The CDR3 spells CASSFGGGPLDTQYF. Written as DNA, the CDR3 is TGTGCCAGCAGCTTCGGCGGGGGGCCCTTAGATACGCAGTATTTT.

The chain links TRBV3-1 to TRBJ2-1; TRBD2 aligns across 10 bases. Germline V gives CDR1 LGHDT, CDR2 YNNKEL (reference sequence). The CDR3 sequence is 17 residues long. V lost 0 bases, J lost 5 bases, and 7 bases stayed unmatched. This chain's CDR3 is CASSQDHLAGDNNEQFF. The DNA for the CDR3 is TGTGCCAGCAGCCAAGATCACCTAGCGGGGGATAACAATGAGCAGTTCTTC.

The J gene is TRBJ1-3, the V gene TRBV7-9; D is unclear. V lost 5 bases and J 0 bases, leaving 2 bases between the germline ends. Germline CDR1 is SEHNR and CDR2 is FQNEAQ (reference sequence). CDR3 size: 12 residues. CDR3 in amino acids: CASSNSGNTIYF. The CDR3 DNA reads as TGTGCCAGCAGCAACTCTGGAAACACCATATATTTT.

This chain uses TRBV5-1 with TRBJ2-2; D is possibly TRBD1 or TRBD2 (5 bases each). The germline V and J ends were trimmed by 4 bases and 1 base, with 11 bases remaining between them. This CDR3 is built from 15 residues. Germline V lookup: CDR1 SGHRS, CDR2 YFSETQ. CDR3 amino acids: CASSPGTVNTGELFF. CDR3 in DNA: TGCGCCAGCAGCCCGGGGACGGTGAACACCGGGGAGCTGTTTTTT.

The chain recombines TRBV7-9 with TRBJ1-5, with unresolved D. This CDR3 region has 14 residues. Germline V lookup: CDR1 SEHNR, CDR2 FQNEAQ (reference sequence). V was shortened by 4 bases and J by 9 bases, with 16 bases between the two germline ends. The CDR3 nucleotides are TGTGCCAGCAGCTCGTGGACCCCCGTGGGGCCCCAGCATTTT. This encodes CASSSWTPVGPQHF.

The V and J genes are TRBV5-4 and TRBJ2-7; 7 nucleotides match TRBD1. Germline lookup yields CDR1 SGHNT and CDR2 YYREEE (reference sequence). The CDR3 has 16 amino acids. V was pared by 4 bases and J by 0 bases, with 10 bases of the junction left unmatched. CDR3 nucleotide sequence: TGTGCCAGCAGCGATCCGACAGGGAGCCTCTCCTACGAGCAGTACTTC. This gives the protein CASSDPTGSLSYEQYF.

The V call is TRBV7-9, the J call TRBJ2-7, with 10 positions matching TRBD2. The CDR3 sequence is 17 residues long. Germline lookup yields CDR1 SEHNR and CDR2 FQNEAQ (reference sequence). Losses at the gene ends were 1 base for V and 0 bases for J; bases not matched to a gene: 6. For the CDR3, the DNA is TGTGCCAGCAGCTTAGGAACTAGCGGGAAAAGCTCCTACGAGCAGTACTTC. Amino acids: CASSLGTSGKSSYEQYF.

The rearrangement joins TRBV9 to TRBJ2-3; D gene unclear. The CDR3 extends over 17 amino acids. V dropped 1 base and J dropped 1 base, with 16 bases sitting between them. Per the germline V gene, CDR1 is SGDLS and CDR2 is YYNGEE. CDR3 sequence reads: CASSVPILSSGTDTQYF. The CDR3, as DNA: TGTGCCAGCAGCGTACCGATCTTGAGTTCTGGCACAGATACGCAGTATTTT.

Here the CDR3 DNA reads TGCAGCGTTGTAACAGGGGACTCTGGAAACACCATATATTTT. This translates into CSVVTGDSGNTIYF. The V and J genes are TRBV29-1 and TRBJ1-3, with 7 positions matching TRBD1. The trim removed 4 bases at V and 0 bases at J, leaving 3 bases unmatched. The length of the CDR3 is 14 residues. Germline CDR1 and CDR2: SQVTM and ANQGSEA.

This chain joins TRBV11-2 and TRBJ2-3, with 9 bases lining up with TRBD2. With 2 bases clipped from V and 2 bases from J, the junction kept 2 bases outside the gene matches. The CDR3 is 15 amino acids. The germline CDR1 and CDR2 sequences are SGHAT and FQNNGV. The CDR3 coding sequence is TGTGCCAGCAGCTTAAGCGGGGGGCCCACAGATACGCAGTATTTT. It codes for CASSLSGGPTDTQYF.

In DNA form, the CDR3 reads TGCGCCAGCAGCCAATCGGTAGGCCTAGAGACCCAGTACTTC. This translates into CASSQSVGLETQYF. The chain couples TRBV4-1 to TRBJ2-5; D is undetermined. Germline loops: CDR1 MGHRA, CDR2 YSYEKL. V was trimmed by 2 bases and J by 4 bases, leaving 11 bases between them. The CDR3 consists of 14 residues.

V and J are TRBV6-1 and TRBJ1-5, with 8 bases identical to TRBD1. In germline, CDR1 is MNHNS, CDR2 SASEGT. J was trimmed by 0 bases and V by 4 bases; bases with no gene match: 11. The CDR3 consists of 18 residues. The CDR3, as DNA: TGTGCCAGCAGTGCCGGGACAGGCGGTTTTTTTAGCAATCAGCCCCAGCATTTT. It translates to CASSAGTGGFFSNQPQHF.

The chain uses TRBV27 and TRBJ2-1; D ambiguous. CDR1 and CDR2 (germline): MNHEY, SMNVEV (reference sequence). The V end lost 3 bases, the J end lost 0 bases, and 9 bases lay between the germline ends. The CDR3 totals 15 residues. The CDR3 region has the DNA TGTGCCAGCAGTTTTCAGGAAAGCTCCTACAATGAGCAGTTCTTC. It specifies CASSFQESSYNEQFF.

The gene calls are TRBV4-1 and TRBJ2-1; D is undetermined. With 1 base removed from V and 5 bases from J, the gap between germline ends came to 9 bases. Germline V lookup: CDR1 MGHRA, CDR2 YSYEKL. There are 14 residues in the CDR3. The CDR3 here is CASSQAPSDNEQFF. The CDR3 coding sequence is TGCGCCAGCAGCCAAGCACCTTCCGACAATGAGCAGTTCTTC.

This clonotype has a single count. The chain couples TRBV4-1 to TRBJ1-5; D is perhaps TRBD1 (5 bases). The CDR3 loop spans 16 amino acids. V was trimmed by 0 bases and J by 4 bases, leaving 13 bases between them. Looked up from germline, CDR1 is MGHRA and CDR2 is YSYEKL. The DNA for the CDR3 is TGCGCCAGCAGCCAAGATTTGGGGGGAAGGAATCAGCCCCAGCATTTT. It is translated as CASSQDLGGRNQPQHF.

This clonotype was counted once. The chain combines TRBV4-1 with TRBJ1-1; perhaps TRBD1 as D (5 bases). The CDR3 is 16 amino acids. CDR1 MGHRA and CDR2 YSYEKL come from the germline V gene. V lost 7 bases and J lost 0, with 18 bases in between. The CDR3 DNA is TGCGCCAGCAAAACCCTTAAAAGGGGCTTGAACACTGAAGCTTTCTTT. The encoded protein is CASKTLKRGLNTEAFF.

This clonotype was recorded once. CDR3 residues: CASSLAGGLIETQYF. CDR3 bases: TGTGCCAGCAGTCTAGCGGGGGGTTTAATCGAGACCCAGTACTTC. This rearrangement joins TRBV6-1 to TRBJ2-5, with TRBD2 matching over 11 bases. The germline V gene encodes CDR1 MNHNS and CDR2 SASEGT. The J segment lost 5 bases and the V segment lost 5 bases, leaving 7 bases of the junction unmatched. This CDR3 has 15 amino acids.

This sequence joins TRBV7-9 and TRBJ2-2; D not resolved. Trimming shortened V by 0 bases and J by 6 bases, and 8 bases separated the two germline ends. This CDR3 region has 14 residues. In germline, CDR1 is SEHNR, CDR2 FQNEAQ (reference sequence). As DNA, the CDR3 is TGTGCCAGCAGCTTAGCCCCCGCGGCCGGGGAGCTGTTTTTT. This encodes CASSLAPAAGELFF.

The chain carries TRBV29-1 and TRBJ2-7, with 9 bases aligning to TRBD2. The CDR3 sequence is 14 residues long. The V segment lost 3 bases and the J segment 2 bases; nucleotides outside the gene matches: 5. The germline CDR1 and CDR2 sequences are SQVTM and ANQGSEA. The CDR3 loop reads CSVEWASGTYEQYF. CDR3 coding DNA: TGCAGCGTTGAGTGGGCTAGCGGGACCTACGAGCAGTACTTC.

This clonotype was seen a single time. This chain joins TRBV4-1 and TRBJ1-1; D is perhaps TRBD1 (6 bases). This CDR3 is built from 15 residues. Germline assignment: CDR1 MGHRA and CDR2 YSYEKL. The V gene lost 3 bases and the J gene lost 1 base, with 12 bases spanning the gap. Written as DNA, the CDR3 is TGCGCCAGCAGCCAGGGTGCGGGGGCGAACACTGAAGCTTTCTTT. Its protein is CASSQGAGANTEAFF.

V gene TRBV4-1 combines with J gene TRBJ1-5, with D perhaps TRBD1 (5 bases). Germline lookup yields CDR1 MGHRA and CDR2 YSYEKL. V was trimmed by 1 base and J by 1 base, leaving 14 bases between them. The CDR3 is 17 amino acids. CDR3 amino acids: CASSQVRRDQSNQPQHF. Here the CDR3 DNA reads TGCGCCAGCAGCCAAGTCCGCAGGGACCAGAGCAATCAGCCCCAGCATTTT.

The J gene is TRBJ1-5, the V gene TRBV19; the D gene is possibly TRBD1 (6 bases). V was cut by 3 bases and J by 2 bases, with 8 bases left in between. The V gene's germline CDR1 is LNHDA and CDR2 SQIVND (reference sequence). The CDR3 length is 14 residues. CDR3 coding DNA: TGTGCCAGTAGTATTTCAGGGGGCAATCAGCCCCAGCATTTT. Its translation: CASSISGGNQPQHF.

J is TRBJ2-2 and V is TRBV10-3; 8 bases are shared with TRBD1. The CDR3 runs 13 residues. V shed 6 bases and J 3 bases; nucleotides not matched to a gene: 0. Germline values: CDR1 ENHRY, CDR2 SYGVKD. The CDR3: CAIRQGDTGELFF. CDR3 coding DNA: TGTGCCATCAGACAGGGGGACACCGGGGAGCTGTTTTTT.